This T cell receptor beta chain was found in a study of CD8+CD57+ T cells in acquired aplastic anemia. Whoever was chosen for sequencing had shown CD8+CD57+ cell expansion by flow cytometry. No therapy had been given to the patients at the time of blood sampling. CDR3 and TCR beta VDJ profiling relied on a genomic DNA template. TCRdb redid the calling of the reads with MiXCR, one entry per CDR3 protein. The repertoire holds about 160,000 distinct CDR3 sequences, with about 45% as singletons. This clonotype was detected ten times or more. From germline, CDR1 is SEHNR and CDR2 FQNEAQ (reference sequence). CDR3 length: 13 amino acids. The ends were cut back, 1 base at V and 1 base at J, with 4 bases in the middle.

The sample consisted of sorted CD4+, CD8+, or CD8+CD57+ T cells (not recorded which) from PBMCs. The source of this sequence is a human donor with aplastic anemia. The chain has TRBV7-9 and TRBJ1-2; D is unclear. The CDR3 loop is CASSLDSNYGYTF. The CDR3 DNA sequence: TGTGCCAGCAGCTTAGACAGTAACTATGGCTACACCTTC.